These T cell receptor beta chains were read from a single sample in a study of control samples from healthy donors and cancer patients. Some clones are missing from TCRdb's copy, which holds only in-frame ones; the method was immunoSEQ multiplex PCR. The table includes roughly 130,000 clones, about 93% detected once. The sample taken for sequencing was PBMCs. These receptors all come from a man between 45 and 60 years old with head and neck cancer. CDR3s include the opening cysteine and the closing phenylalanine or tryptophan. The D gene is left open where the match is weak. Size is stated for part of the rows, as once, few or many counts, or as a class when the clone is expanded.

d_call: TRBD1; v_call: TRBV28; clone_size: few; j_call: TRBJ1-5; cdr3_aa: CASSGGQGFQPQHF; cdr3_nt: TGTGCCAGCAGTGGCGGACAGGGGTTCCAGCCCCAGCATTTT
d_call: TRBD1; v_call: TRBV30; clone_size: NA; j_call: TRBJ1-2; cdr3_aa: CAWAEDRASYGYTF; cdr3_nt: TGTGCCTGGGCGGAAGACAGGGCTTCCTATGGCTACACCTTC
d_call: NA; v_call: TRBV13; clone_size: NA; j_call: TRBJ2-2; cdr3_aa: CASSEGPTAPGELFF; cdr3_nt: TGTGCCAGCAGCGAGGGCCCCACGGCCCCCGGGGAGCTGTTTTTT
d_call: NA; v_call: TRBV18; clone_size: NA; j_call: TRBJ2-3; cdr3_aa: CASSPGIGADTQYF; cdr3_nt: TGTGCCAGCTCACCAGGGATCGGGGCAGATACGCAGTATTTT
d_call: TRBD2; v_call: TRBV7-2; clone_size: NA; j_call: TRBJ2-5; cdr3_aa: CASSLVLAGWETQYF; cdr3_nt: TGTGCCAGCAGCTTAGTTCTAGCGGGGTGGGAGACCCAGTACTTC
d_call: TRBD1; v_call: TRBV5-1; clone_size: NA; j_call: TRBJ2-2; cdr3_aa: CASSRAKGASNTGELFF; cdr3_nt: TGCGCCAGCAGCCGGGCTAAGGGGGCCTCGAACACCGGGGAGCTGTTTTTT
d_call: TRBD1; v_call: TRBV30; clone_size: NA; j_call: TRBJ1-2; cdr3_aa: CAWTGQGLSSYGYTF; cdr3_nt: TGTGCCTGGACGGGACAGGGGCTAAGCTCCTATGGCTACACCTTC
d_call: NA; v_call: TRBV4-2; clone_size: NA; j_call: TRBJ2-5; cdr3_aa: CASSRDINFGGYQETQYF; cdr3_nt: TGTGCCAGCAGCCGGGACATCAATTTTGGGGGGTACCAAGAGACCCAGTACTTC
d_call: NA; v_call: TRBV5-1; clone_size: NA; j_call: TRBJ2-6; cdr3_aa: CASSLAPGYRNVLTF; cdr3_nt: TGCGCCAGCAGCTTGGCCCCGGGGTATCGTAACGTCCTGACTTTC
d_call: NA; v_call: TRBV5-4; clone_size: NA; j_call: TRBJ2-6; cdr3_aa: CASSSARGRSGANVLTF; cdr3_nt: TGTGCCAGCAGCTCGGCCAGGGGACGCTCTGGGGCCAACGTCCTGACTTTC
d_call: TRBD1; v_call: TRBV15; clone_size: NA; j_call: TRBJ1-4; cdr3_aa: CATSTSLRDRALSEEKLFF; cdr3_nt: TGTGCCACCAGCACTTCCCTCCGGGACAGGGCCTTAAGCGAGGAAAAACTGTTTTTT
d_call: NA; v_call: TRBV4-1; clone_size: NA; j_call: TRBJ1-4; cdr3_aa: CASSQEGREKLFF; cdr3_nt: TGCGCCAGCAGCCAAGAAGGTAGAGAAAAACTGTTTTTT
d_call: NA; v_call: TRBV30; clone_size: NA; j_call: TRBJ1-2; cdr3_aa: CAWSVYGGYTF; cdr3_nt: TGTGCCTGGAGTGTATATGGCGGCTACACCTTC
d_call: NA; v_call: TRBV9; clone_size: NA; j_call: TRBJ2-2; cdr3_aa: CASSVASSFTGELFF; cdr3_nt: TGTGCCAGCAGCGTAGCTTCCTCTTTCACCGGGGAGCTGTTTTTT
d_call: TRBD1; v_call: TRBV7-6; clone_size: NA; j_call: TRBJ1-1; cdr3_aa: CASSPPGTAEGVAEAFF; cdr3_nt: TGTGCCAGCAGCCCTCCCGGGACAGCCGAAGGTGTTGCTGAAGCTTTCTTT
d_call: TRBD1; v_call: TRBV7-2; clone_size: NA; j_call: TRBJ2-5; cdr3_aa: CASSLEDRVRLGGTQYF; cdr3_nt: TGTGCCAGCAGCTTAGAAGACAGGGTGCGGTTAGGAGGGACCCAGTACTTC
d_call: TRBD1; v_call: TRBV15; clone_size: NA; j_call: TRBJ1-5; cdr3_aa: CATSRGRTGVPLRQPQHF; cdr3_nt: TGTGCCACCAGCAGAGGGAGGACAGGGGTCCCCCTCCGTCAGCCCCAGCATTTT
d_call: TRBD1; v_call: TRBV28; clone_size: NA; j_call: TRBJ1-1; cdr3_aa: CASSLFLQGKYGEAFF; cdr3_nt: TGTGCCAGCAGTTTATTTCTACAGGGGAAATATGGTGAAGCTTTCTTT
d_call: NA; v_call: TRBV24-1; clone_size: NA; j_call: TRBJ1-5; cdr3_aa: CATSDGSQPQHF; cdr3_nt: TGTGCCACCAGTGATGGAAGTCAGCCCCAGCATTTT
d_call: NA; v_call: TRBV27; clone_size: NA; j_call: TRBJ1-1; cdr3_aa: CASSPRGIVNTEAFF; cdr3_nt: TGTGCCAGCAGTCCCCGAGGGATCGTGAACACTGAAGCTTTCTTT
d_call: TRBD2; v_call: TRBV2; clone_size: NA; j_call: TRBJ2-3; cdr3_aa: CASSRLAGPGDTQYF; cdr3_nt: TGTGCCAGCAGTAGACTAGCGGGGCCGGGAGATACGCAGTATTTT
d_call: NA; v_call: TRBV12-3/TRBV12-4; clone_size: NA; j_call: TRBJ2-3; cdr3_aa: CASSRMDGHTQYF; cdr3_nt: TGTGCCAGCAGCCGAATGGACGGGCATACGCAGTATTTT
d_call: TRBD2; v_call: TRBV9; clone_size: NA; j_call: TRBJ2-1; cdr3_aa: CASSPPAGGRNEQFF; cdr3_nt: TGTGCCAGCAGCCCCCCCGCGGGGGGCAGGAATGAGCAGTTCTTC
d_call: NA; v_call: TRBV28; clone_size: once; j_call: TRBJ1-5; cdr3_aa: CASSFLTGISNQPQHF; cdr3_nt: TGTGCCAGCAGTTTCCTCACAGGAATTAGCAATCAGCCCCAGCATTTT
d_call: NA; v_call: TRBV6-2/TRBV6-3; clone_size: NA; j_call: TRBJ2-3; cdr3_aa: CASSYFGDTQYF; cdr3_nt: TGTGCCAGCAGTTACTTCGGGGATACGCAGTATTTT
d_call: NA; v_call: TRBV9; clone_size: NA; j_call: TRBJ2-2; cdr3_aa: CASTVGATTGELFF; cdr3_nt: TGTGCCAGCACCGTCGGGGCAACCACCGGGGAGCTGTTTTTT
d_call: NA; v_call: TRBV7-9; clone_size: once; j_call: TRBJ2-3; cdr3_aa: CASSLGSTSTDTQYF; cdr3_nt: TGTGCCAGCAGCTTGGGTTCCACCAGCACAGATACGCAGTATTTT
d_call: NA; v_call: TRBV5-1; clone_size: once; j_call: TRBJ2-6; cdr3_aa: CASSFPGSGANVLTF; cdr3_nt: TGCGCCAGCAGCTTCCCCGGGTCTGGGGCCAACGTCCTGACTTTC
d_call: NA; v_call: TRBV6-6; clone_size: few; j_call: TRBJ1-2; cdr3_aa: CASSTLGGYTF; cdr3_nt: TGTGCCAGCAGTACACTAGGTGGCTACACCTTC
d_call: NA; v_call: TRBV28; clone_size: NA; j_call: TRBJ1-5; cdr3_aa: CASSLGLPFGSGGNQPQHF; cdr3_nt: TGTGCCAGCAGTTTGGGCCTCCCCTTTGGTAGTGGTGGTAATCAGCCCCAGCATTTT
d_call: NA; v_call: TRBV10-2; clone_size: once; j_call: TRBJ1-2; cdr3_aa: CASSEPVTNYGYTF; cdr3_nt: TGCGCCAGCAGTGAACCGGTAACTAACTATGGCTACACCTTC
d_call: TRBD1; v_call: TRBV4-2; clone_size: NA; j_call: TRBJ1-4; cdr3_aa: CASSQAGGGEKLFF; cdr3_nt: TGTGCCAGCAGCCAAGCAGGGGGCGGTGAAAAACTGTTTTTT
d_call: NA; v_call: TRBV4-2; clone_size: NA; j_call: TRBJ2-3; cdr3_aa: CASSQDQRAISTDTQYF; cdr3_nt: TGTGCCAGCAGCCAAGATCAGCGCGCTATTAGCACAGATACGCAGTATTTT
d_call: TRBD1; v_call: TRBV19; clone_size: NA; j_call: TRBJ1-5; cdr3_aa: CATLGTGNNQPQHF; cdr3_nt: TGTGCCACCCTAGGGACAGGGAACAATCAGCCCCAGCATTTT
d_call: NA; v_call: TRBV13; clone_size: NA; j_call: TRBJ2-7; cdr3_aa: CASSRVGEQYF; cdr3_nt: TGTGCCAGCAGCCGGGTGGGCGAGCAGTACTTC
d_call: TRBD1; v_call: TRBV19; clone_size: NA; j_call: TRBJ1-2; cdr3_aa: CASSRDRHYGYTF; cdr3_nt: TGTGCCAGTAGCCGGGACAGACATTATGGCTACACCTTC
d_call: NA; v_call: TRBV6-1; clone_size: NA; j_call: TRBJ1-5; cdr3_aa: CASSEMGGPQHF; cdr3_nt: TGTGCCAGCAGTGAAATGGGCGGGCCCCAGCATTTT
d_call: NA; v_call: TRBV11-2; clone_size: once; j_call: TRBJ2-5; cdr3_aa: CASSLVGGGLEETQYF; cdr3_nt: TGTGCCAGCAGCTTAGTGGGTGGGGGCTTGGAAGAGACCCAGTACTTC
d_call: NA; v_call: TRBV28; clone_size: NA; j_call: TRBJ1-2; cdr3_aa: CASSGAAGRREGYTF; cdr3_nt: TGTGCCAGCAGTGGGGCCGCGGGGAGGCGCGAAGGCTACACCTTC
d_call: NA; v_call: TRBV18; clone_size: NA; j_call: TRBJ1-3; cdr3_aa: CASSTGPRSGNTIYF; cdr3_nt: TGTGCCAGCTCAACGGGACCGCGCTCTGGAAACACCATATATTTT
d_call: NA; v_call: TRBV18; clone_size: NA; j_call: TRBJ1-1; cdr3_aa: CASSLDRNEAFF; cdr3_nt: TGTGCCAGCTCCCTCGACAGGAATGAAGCTTTCTTT
d_call: TRBD1; v_call: TRBV7-9; clone_size: NA; j_call: TRBJ1-4; cdr3_aa: CASSSTSGQGFEKLFF; cdr3_nt: TGTGCCAGCAGCTCAACATCGGGACAGGGGTTTGAAAAACTGTTTTTT
d_call: TRBD1; v_call: TRBV4-1; clone_size: once; j_call: TRBJ1-2; cdr3_aa: CASSPSRERDRAGYTF; cdr3_nt: TGCGCCAGCAGCCCATCAAGGGAGAGGGACAGGGCAGGCTACACCTTC
d_call: TRBD2; v_call: TRBV2; clone_size: NA; j_call: TRBJ2-1; cdr3_aa: CASRLAGGQGEQFF; cdr3_nt: TGTGCCAGCAGACTAGCGGGGGGGCAGGGAGAGCAGTTCTTC
d_call: NA; v_call: TRBV5-6; clone_size: NA; j_call: TRBJ2-1; cdr3_aa: CASSFDLSSYNEQFF; cdr3_nt: TGTGCCAGCAGCTTTGACTTGAGCTCCTACAATGAGCAGTTCTTC
d_call: TRBD1; v_call: TRBV30; clone_size: NA; j_call: TRBJ1-1; cdr3_aa: CAIQTGTGGSEAFF; cdr3_nt: TGTGCCATCCAGACCGGGACAGGGGGCTCCGAAGCTTTCTTT
d_call: NA; v_call: TRBV6-4; clone_size: once; j_call: TRBJ1-1; cdr3_aa: CASSAQRGDTEAFF; cdr3_nt: TGTGCCAGCAGTGCGCAGAGGGGGGACACTGAAGCTTTCTTT
d_call: NA; v_call: TRBV4-3; clone_size: NA; j_call: TRBJ2-2; cdr3_aa: CASSQEQENTGELFF; cdr3_nt: TGCGCCAGCAGCCAAGAACAGGAGAACACCGGGGAGCTGTTTTTT
d_call: NA; v_call: TRBV5-1; clone_size: few; j_call: TRBJ2-3; cdr3_aa: CASSSDTGPDTQYF; cdr3_nt: TGCGCCAGCAGCTCGGACACCGGCCCAGATACGCAGTATTTT